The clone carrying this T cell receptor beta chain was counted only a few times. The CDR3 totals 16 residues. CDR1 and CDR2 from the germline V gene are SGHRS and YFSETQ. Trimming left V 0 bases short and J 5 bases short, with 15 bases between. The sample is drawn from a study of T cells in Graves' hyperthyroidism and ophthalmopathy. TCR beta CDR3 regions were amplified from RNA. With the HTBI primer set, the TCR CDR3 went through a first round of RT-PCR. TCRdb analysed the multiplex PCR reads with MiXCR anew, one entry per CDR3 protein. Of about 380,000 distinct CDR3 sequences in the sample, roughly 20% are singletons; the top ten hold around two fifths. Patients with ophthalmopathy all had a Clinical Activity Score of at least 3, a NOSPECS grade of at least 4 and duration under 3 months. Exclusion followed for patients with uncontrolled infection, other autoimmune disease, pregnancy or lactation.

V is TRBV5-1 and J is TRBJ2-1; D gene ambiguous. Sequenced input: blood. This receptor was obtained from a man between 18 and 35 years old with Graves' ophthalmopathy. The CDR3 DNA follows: TGCGCCAGCAGCTTGGAGAGGCGAATAGACGACAATGAGCAGTTCTTC. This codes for CASSLERRIDDNEQFF.